A single sample is the source of the 27 T cell receptor beta chains below, sequenced in a study of blood T cell repertoires in COVID-19. The protocol was immunoSEQ multiplex PCR, while the TCRdb copy is restricted to in-frame clones and leaves out a portion. The sample includes around 25,000 clones, 80% to 90% of them seen just once. The source material was peripheral blood. Every receptor here comes from a man aged 65 to 79 with acute or convalescent COVID-19.

This rearrangement joins TRBV28 to TRBJ1-4; TRBD1 aligns across 11 bases. This CDR3 has 17 residues. Trimming took 5 bases from V and 0 from J; bases not matched to a gene: 5. CDR1 MDHEN and CDR2 SYDVKM come from the germline V gene. The CDR3 is CASSTGQGVPTNEKLFF. The CDR3 DNA reads as TGTGCCAGCAGTACGGGACAGGGGGTTCCAACTAATGAAAAACTGTTTTTT.

The CDR3 DNA is TGCGCCAGCAGTGAGCCCGGAGGGAACACTGAAGCTTTCTTT. Amino acids: CASSEPGGNTEAFF. The chain joins TRBV10-2 to TRBJ1-1; D is uncertain. The V gene's germline CDR1 is WSHSY and CDR2 SAAADI. V was pared by 2 bases and J by 1 base, with 8 bases between. This CDR3 region has 14 residues.

The chain carries TRBV20-1 and TRBJ2-1; TRBD2 agrees at 8 bases. This CDR3 spans 14 amino acids. Trimming at V came to 3 bases and at J to 7 bases, leaving 8 bases not matched to a gene. Germline-derived CDR1 and CDR2 are DFQATT and SNEGSKA (reference sequence). In DNA form, the CDR3 reads TGCAGTGCTAGTTCAGCGGGAGTGGGGAATGAGCAGTTCTTC. Translated: CSASSAGVGNEQFF.

The chain employs TRBV30 and TRBJ1-1; 7 bases match TRBD1. Germline V gives CDR1 GTSNPN, CDR2 SVGIG (reference sequence). J lost 1 base, V lost 4 bases, and 6 bases had no gene match. The CDR3 spans 14 residues. DNA of the CDR3: TGTGCCTGGACCCGGACAGGTTGGAACACTGAAGCTTTCTTT. Protein sequence: CAWTRTGWNTEAFF.

This clone was counted a few times. V gene TRBV5-4 combines with J gene TRBJ2-7, with 8 positions matching TRBD2. The germline gives CDR1 SGHNT, CDR2 YYREEE (reference sequence). J lost 7 bases, V lost 3 bases, and 6 bases had no gene match. This CDR3 has 13 amino acids. The CDR3 sequence is CASSSAGGGEQYF. The CDR3 bases are TGTGCCAGCAGCTCCGCCGGGGGGGGTGAGCAGTACTTC.

This clone was recorded once. The chain is built from TRBV3-1 (or the pseudogene TRBV3-2) and TRBJ1-2, with TRBD1 identical over 7 bases. This CDR3 contains 16 residues. Germline assignment: CDR1 LGHDT and CDR2 YNNKEL (reference sequence). J was trimmed by 2 bases and V by 3 bases; bases with no gene match: 9. The CDR3 is CASSHPGQVGNYGYTF. The CDR3 nucleotides read TGTGCCAGCAGCCACCCCGGACAGGTCGGAAACTATGGCTACACCTTC.

This clone was observed once. This chain joins TRBV5-1 and TRBJ2-5; 8 nucleotides line up with TRBD2. With 1 base clipped from V and 2 bases from J, the junction kept 4 bases outside the gene matches. The CDR3 runs to 15 residues. Germline V gene data show CDR1 as SGHRS and CDR2 as YFSETQ. The CDR3 loop is CASSLFGGEQETQYF. The CDR3 DNA is TGCGCCAGCAGCTTGTTCGGGGGGGAACAAGAGACCCAGTACTTC.

The chain carries TRBV27 and TRBJ2-1; 8 bases are shared with TRBD1. CDR1 is MNHEY and CDR2 is SMNVEV in the germline V gene (reference sequence). J was trimmed by 8 bases and V by 5 bases; bases with no gene match: 8. CDR3 length equals 14 residues. The DNA of the CDR3 is TGTGCCAGCAGTAGACAGGGGTATATCGATGAGCAGTTCTTC. The encoded protein is CASSRQGYIDEQFF.

There are a few counts of this clone. The genes are TRBV5-4 and TRBJ1-1; D remains ambiguous. The V end lost 4 bases, the J end lost 2 bases, and 9 bases lay between the germline ends. This CDR3 is 13 amino acids long. Per the germline V gene, CDR1 is SGHNT and CDR2 is YYREEE (reference sequence). The CDR3 is CASSPSTNTEAFF. The CDR3 coding sequence is TGTGCCAGCAGCCCTTCAACAAACACTGAAGCTTTCTTT. Drawing the rest from reference TRBV5-4 and TRBJ1-1, the complete variable domain is ETGVTQSPTHLIKTRGQQVTLRCSSQSGHNTVSWYQQALGQGPQFIFQYYREEENGRGNFPPRFSGLQFPNYSSELNVNALELDDSALYLCASSPSTNTEAFFGQGTRLTVV.

The gene calls are TRBV5-1 and TRBJ2-5, with 7 bases lining up with TRBD2. This CDR3 spans 15 amino acids. After removal of 4 bases from V and 0 bases from J, the junction contained 6 bases not matched to a gene. Germline-derived CDR1 and CDR2 are SGHRS and YFSETQ. Here the CDR3 reads CASSRLAAYQETQYF. As DNA, the CDR3 is TGCGCCAGCAGCCGACTAGCCGCGTACCAAGAGACCCAGTACTTC.

A single count supports this clone. The rearrangement joins TRBV29-1 to TRBJ2-3; tentatively, D is TRBD2 (5 bases). Germline V gives CDR1 SQVTM, CDR2 ANQGSEA. The CDR3 length is 15 residues. V lost 6 bases and J 6 bases, leaving 22 bases between the germline ends. Here the CDR3 reads CSVTFQVEGSDTQYF. The CDR3 coding sequence is TGCAGCGTCACGTTCCAGGTTGAGGGCAGTGATACGCAGTATTTT.

The chain carries TRBV6-2 or TRBV6-3 and TRBJ2-3; TRBD2 is a possible D gene (7 bases). CDR1 is MNHEY, CDR2 SVGEGT, per germline. This CDR3 region has 17 residues. The V and J ends lost 2 bases and 6 bases respectively, with 21 bases between them. This CDR3 is CASSYQRDMLRTDTQYF. The CDR3 region has the DNA TGTGCCAGCAGTTACCAGCGGGACATGTTGCGAACGGATACGCAGTATTTT.

In its sample, this clone was seen a few times. DNA for the CDR3: TGTGCCAGCAGAGCCCGGGACAGACCCTCTCGCGAGCAGTACTTC. Protein sequence: CASRARDRPSREQYF. The chain employs TRBV2 and TRBJ2-7, with 7 bases that match TRBD1. From germline, CDR1 is SNHLY and CDR2 FYNNEI. CDR3 length equals 15 residues. V shed 6 bases, J shed 6 bases, and the junction held 14 bases outside the gene matches.

The chain joins TRBV7-2 to TRBJ2-7, with TRBD2 matching over 8 bases. Germline trimming cut 5 bases from V and 2 bases from J; bases unmatched to any gene: 11. The CDR3 spans 16 residues. Germline V gives CDR1 SGHTA, CDR2 FQGNSA. The DNA of the CDR3 is TGTGCCAGCAGCCCAGGGGCGGGGGGATTCCCCTACGAGCAGTACTTC. Translation: CASSPGAGGFPYEQYF.

This clone has only one observation. The CDR3 loop reads CASSPSGGAGADTQYF. CDR3 DNA: TGTGCCAGCAGCCCTAGCGGGGGGGCAGGTGCAGATACGCAGTATTTT. The chain carries TRBV14 and TRBJ2-3, with TRBD2 matching over 12 bases. This CDR3 region has 16 residues. The germline V gene encodes CDR1 SGHDN and CDR2 FVKESK. V lost 4 bases and J lost 4; bases outside the gene matches: 6. The complete variable domain, with remaining parts taken from reference TRBV14 and TRBJ2-3, reads EAGVTQFPSHSVIEKGQTVTLRCDPISGHDNLYWYRRVMGKEIKFLLHFVKESKQDESGMPNNRFLAERTGGTYSTLKVQPAELEDSGVYFCASSPSGGAGADTQYFGPGTRLTVL.

Details on this clone: The junction shows a germline mismatch at one end, possibly a read error. This chain uses TRBV7-9 with TRBJ2-7; TRBD2 agrees at 14 bases. The CDR3 runs 15 residues. The V gene's germline CDR1 is SEHNR and CDR2 FQNEAQ (reference sequence). CDR3 loop: CASSLEAGLAGVVAF. CDR3 in DNA: TGTGCCAGCAGCTTAGAAGCGGGACTAGCGGGAGTGGTTGCCTTC.

V gene TRBV19 combines with J gene TRBJ2-1, with D maybe TRBD2 (7 bases). This CDR3 spans 17 amino acids. The V end lost 5 bases, the J end lost 3 bases, and 20 bases lay between the germline ends. CDR1 is LNHDA, CDR2 SQIVND, per germline (reference sequence). In nucleotides, the CDR3 is TGTGCCAGTAGTGCCATCGACGCGGGGGCCAGCTACAATGAGCAGTTCTTC. Translating it yields CASSAIDAGASYNEQFF.

This clone came up once. The chain joins TRBV10-1 to TRBJ2-7; 12 nucleotides match TRBD2. CDR3 size: 14 residues. CDR1 WNHNN and CDR2 SYGVQD come from the germline V gene (reference sequence). With 6 bases clipped from V and 3 bases from J, the junction kept 3 bases outside the gene matches. The CDR3 nucleotides read TGCGCCAGCAGCGAGACTAGCGGGAGCTACGAGCAGTACTTC. It is translated as CASSETSGSYEQYF.

This clone showed up just once. V usage is TRBV5-1 and J usage is TRBJ2-3; 7 nucleotides match TRBD2. V lost 3 bases to trimming and J lost 4 bases; unmatched junction nucleotides: 5. Germline CDR1 is SGHRS and CDR2 is YFSETQ. The CDR3 is made up of 14 amino acids. The CDR3 reads CASSWGGDPDTQYF. CDR3 sequence (DNA): TGCGCCAGCAGCTGGGGGGGAGACCCAGATACGCAGTATTTT.

The J gene is TRBJ1-1, the V gene TRBV11-2; 7 bases align to TRBD1. Unmatched junction bases numbered 11, after V lost 5 bases and J lost 2 bases. The germline V gene encodes CDR1 SGHAT and CDR2 FQNNGV. The length of the CDR3 is 16 residues. Here the CDR3 DNA reads TGTGCCAGCAGCCCCACAGGGGCGCGAAGTAACACTGAAGCTTTCTTT. Its protein product is CASSPTGARSNTEAFF.

V is TRBV27 and J is TRBJ2-1, with 7 bases identical to TRBD1. Looked up from germline, CDR1 is MNHEY and CDR2 is SMNVEV (reference sequence). The trim removed 8 bases at V and 5 bases at J, leaving 6 bases unmatched. This CDR3 region has 13 residues. Here the CDR3 DNA reads TGTGCCAGCGGGGACAGACTGGACAATGAGCAGTTCTTC. This codes for CASGDRLDNEQFF.

The chain joins TRBV5-1 to TRBJ2-3; 8 bases are shared with TRBD2. Trimming removed 1 base from V and 4 bases from J; junction bases left unmatched: 11. Germline V gene data show CDR1 as SGHRS and CDR2 as YFSETQ. This CDR3 comprises 17 residues. CDR3 in DNA: TGCGCCAGCAGCTTGTATTCGGCGGGAGGTGGCGCAGATACGCAGTATTTT. Translated: CASSLYSAGGGADTQYF.

The V gene is TRBV9, the J gene TRBJ2-1; 9 bases map to TRBD2. CDR1 is SGDLS and CDR2 is YYNGEE in the germline V gene. V trimming: 3 bases; J trimming: 7 bases; junction bases outside the gene matches: 11. This CDR3 is 16 amino acids long. CDR3 coding DNA: TGTGCCAGCAGCGCTATAGCGGGGGCCAGGGGGAATGAGCAGTTCTTC. Translation gives CASSAIAGARGNEQFF.

The chain has TRBV5-5 and TRBJ2-5; a weak D match, TRBD2 (5 bases). This CDR3 has 12 residues. Trimming removed 1 base at V and 7 bases at J, with 8 bases between. In germline, CDR1 is SGHKS, CDR2 YYEKEE (reference sequence). DNA of the CDR3: TGTGCCAGCAGCTTGAACGGAGGGACCCAGTACTTC. Amino acid sequence: CASSLNGGTQYF. The entire variable domain, with the rest obtained from reference TRBV5-5 and TRBJ2-5, is as follows: DAGVTQSPTHLIKTRGQQVTLRCSPISGHKSVSWYQQVLGQGPQFIFQYYEKEERGRGNFPDRFSARQFPNYSSELNVNALLLGDSALYLCASSLNGGTQYFGPGTRLLVL.

This chain joins TRBV7-8 and TRBJ1-2; D is unclear. The CDR3 is 14 residues long. Trimming cost V 4 bases and J 2 bases, with 11 bases left between them. Per the germline V gene, CDR1 is SGHVS and CDR2 is FQNEAQ. The CDR3 spells CASSSVGANYGYTF. The CDR3 region has the DNA TGTGCCAGCAGCTCGGTGGGAGCGAACTATGGCTACACCTTC.

CDR3 DNA: TGTGCCAGTAGTATCGGATCTGGGAGGACCGGGGAGCTGTTTTTT. Its protein is CASSIGSGRTGELFF. The chain joins TRBV19 to TRBJ2-2; a possible D gene is TRBD2 (6 bases). Germline V lookup: CDR1 LNHDA, CDR2 SQIVND (reference sequence). The CDR3 has 15 residues. The V end lost 3 bases, the J end lost 5 bases, and 13 bases lay between the germline ends.

V gene TRBV6-5 combines with J gene TRBJ1-4; the match to TRBD1 covers 9 bases. The V and J ends lost 7 bases and 3 bases, in that order; junction bases with no gene match: 3. Germline V gives CDR1 MNHEY, CDR2 SVGAGI. The CDR3 runs 14 residues. The CDR3: CASNGQGSNEKLFF. In DNA, the CDR3 is TGTGCCAGCAATGGACAGGGGTCTAATGAAAAACTGTTTTTT.